This TCR beta chain comes out of a study of cytomegalovirus exposure and HLA in healthy donors. Overall study context: The 100 to 150 validation repertoires and the 650 to 850 first-cohort repertoires shared a platform, a later analysis reported.

Study-wide points: TCR sequences were mostly rare, though some public TCRs occurred in many donors. The listing of fewer than 200 TCR beta chains classed them as cytomegalovirus-associated. CMV antigen specificity of three CMV-associated chains was confirmed in vitro.

The CDR3 contains 12 residues. Trimming removed 1 base at V and 4 bases at J, with 5 bases between. From germline, CDR1 is SGHRS and CDR2 YFSETQ. Turning to this clone: The antigen is not known.

Only in-frame clones appear in the TCRdb table, and some are missing; sequencing was by immunoSEQ multiplex PCR. The repertoire holds some 170,000 clones, roughly 84% seen once, with roughly 10% in the top ten. Specimen: PBMCs. The receptor was derived from a man in his thirties or forties in good health and CMV-seropositive. This chain connects TRBV5-1 to TRBJ2-5; D ambiguous. The CDR3 protein is CASSLLRETQYF. In DNA, the CDR3 is TGCGCCAGCAGCTTGTTGCGAGAGACCCAGTACTTC.